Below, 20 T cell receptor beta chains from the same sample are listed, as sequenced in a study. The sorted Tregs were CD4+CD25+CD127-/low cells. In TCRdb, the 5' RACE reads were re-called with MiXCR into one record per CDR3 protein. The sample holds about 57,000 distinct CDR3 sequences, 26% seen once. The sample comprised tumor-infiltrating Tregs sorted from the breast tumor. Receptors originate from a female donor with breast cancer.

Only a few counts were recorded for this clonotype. The CDR3 loop reads CSAGLLAKNIQYF. The CDR3 DNA reads as TGCAGTGCCGGGTTACTAGCCAAAAACATTCAGTACTTC. The chain joins TRBV20-1 to TRBJ2-4; D remains unclear. The ends were cut back, 6 bases at V and 0 bases at J, with 9 bases in the middle. The CDR3 covers 13 residues. Germline CDR1 and CDR2: DFQATT and SNEGSKA (reference sequence).

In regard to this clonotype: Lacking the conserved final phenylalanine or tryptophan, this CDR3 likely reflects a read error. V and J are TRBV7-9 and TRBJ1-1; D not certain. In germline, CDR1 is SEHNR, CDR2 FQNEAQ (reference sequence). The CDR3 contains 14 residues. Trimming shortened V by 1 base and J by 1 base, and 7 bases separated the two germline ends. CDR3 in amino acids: CASSLGSGNTEAFL. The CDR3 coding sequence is TGTGCCAGCAGCTTAGGTTCTGGGAACACTGAAGCTTTCCTT.

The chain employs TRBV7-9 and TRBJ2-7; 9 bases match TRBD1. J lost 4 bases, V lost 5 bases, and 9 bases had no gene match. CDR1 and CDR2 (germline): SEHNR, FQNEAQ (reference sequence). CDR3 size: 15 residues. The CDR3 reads CASSLSGTGSYEQYF. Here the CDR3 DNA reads TGTGCCAGCAGCCTTTCCGGGACAGGGAGTTACGAGCAGTACTTC.

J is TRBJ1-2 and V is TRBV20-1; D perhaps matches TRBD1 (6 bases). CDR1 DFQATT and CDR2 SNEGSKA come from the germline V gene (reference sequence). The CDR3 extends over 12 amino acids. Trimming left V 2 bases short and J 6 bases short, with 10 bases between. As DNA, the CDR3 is TGCAGTGCTAGAACACAGGGAGATGGCTACACCTTC. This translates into CSARTQGDGYTF.

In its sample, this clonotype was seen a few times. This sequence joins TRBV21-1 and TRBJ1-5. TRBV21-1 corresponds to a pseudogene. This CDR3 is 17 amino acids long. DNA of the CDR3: TGTGCCAGCAGCAAAGGTAACAGGGAGGGGAGCAATCAGCCCCAGCATTTT. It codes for CASSKGNREGSNQPQHF.

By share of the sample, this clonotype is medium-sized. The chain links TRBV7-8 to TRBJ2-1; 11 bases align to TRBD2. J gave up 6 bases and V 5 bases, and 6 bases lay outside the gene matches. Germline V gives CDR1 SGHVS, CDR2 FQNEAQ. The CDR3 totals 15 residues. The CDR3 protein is CASSPRLAGTNEQFF. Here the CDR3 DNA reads TGTGCCAGCAGCCCCCGACTAGCGGGGACCAATGAGCAGTTCTTC. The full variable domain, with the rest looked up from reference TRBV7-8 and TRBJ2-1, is GAGVSQSPRYKVAKRGQDVALRCDPISGHVSLFWYQQALGQGPEFLTYFQNEAQLDKSGLPSDRFFAERPEGSVSTLKIQRTQQEDSAVYLCASSPRLAGTNEQFFGPGTRLTVL.

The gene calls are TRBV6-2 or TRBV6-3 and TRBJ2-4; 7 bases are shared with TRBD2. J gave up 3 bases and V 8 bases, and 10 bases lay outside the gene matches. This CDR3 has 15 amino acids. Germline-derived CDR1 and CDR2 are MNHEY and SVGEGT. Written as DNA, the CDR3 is TGTGCCAGCGGGCTAGCGGCTAGCGTCAAAAACATTCAGTACTTC. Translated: CASGLAASVKNIQYF.

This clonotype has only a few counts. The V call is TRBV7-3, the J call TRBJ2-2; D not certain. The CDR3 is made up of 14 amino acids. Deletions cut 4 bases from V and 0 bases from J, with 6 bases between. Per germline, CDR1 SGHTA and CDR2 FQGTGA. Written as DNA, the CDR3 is TGTGCCAGCAGCTATCAGGCGAACACCGGGGAGCTGTTTTTT. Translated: CASSYQANTGELFF.

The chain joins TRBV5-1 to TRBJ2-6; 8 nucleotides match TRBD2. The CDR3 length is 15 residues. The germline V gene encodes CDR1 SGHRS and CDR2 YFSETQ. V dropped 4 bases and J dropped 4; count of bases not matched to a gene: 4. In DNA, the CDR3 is TGCGCCAGCAGCCCCGCGGGAGGAGGGGCCAACGTCCTGACTTTC. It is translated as CASSPAGGGANVLTF.

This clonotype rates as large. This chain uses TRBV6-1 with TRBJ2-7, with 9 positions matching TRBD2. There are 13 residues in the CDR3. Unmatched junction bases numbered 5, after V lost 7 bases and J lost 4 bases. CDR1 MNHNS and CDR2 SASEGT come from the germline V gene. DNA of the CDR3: TGTGCCAGCATTTTGACTAGCGGTTACGAGCAGTACTTC. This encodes CASILTSGYEQYF.

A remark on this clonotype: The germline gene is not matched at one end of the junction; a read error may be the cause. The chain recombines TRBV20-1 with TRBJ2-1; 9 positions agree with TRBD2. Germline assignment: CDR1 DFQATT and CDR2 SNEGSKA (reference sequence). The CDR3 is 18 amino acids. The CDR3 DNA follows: TGCAGTGCTAGAGATCTTTATAGGCTAGCGGGGTCCTACAATGGGCAGTTCTTC. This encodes CSARDLYRLAGSYNGQFF.

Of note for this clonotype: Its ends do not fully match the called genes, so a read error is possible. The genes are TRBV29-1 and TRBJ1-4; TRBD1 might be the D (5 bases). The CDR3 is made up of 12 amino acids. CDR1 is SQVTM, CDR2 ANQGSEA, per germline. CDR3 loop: CSVDGGLEELFF. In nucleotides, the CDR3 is TGCAGCGTTGACGGGGGTCTTGAAGAACTGTTTTTT.

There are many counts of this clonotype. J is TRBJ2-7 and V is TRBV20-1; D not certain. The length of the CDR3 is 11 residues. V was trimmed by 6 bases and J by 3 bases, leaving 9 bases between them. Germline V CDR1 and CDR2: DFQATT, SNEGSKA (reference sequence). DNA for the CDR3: TGCAGTGCCTCGACGGACTACGAGCAGTACTTC. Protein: CSASTDYEQYF.

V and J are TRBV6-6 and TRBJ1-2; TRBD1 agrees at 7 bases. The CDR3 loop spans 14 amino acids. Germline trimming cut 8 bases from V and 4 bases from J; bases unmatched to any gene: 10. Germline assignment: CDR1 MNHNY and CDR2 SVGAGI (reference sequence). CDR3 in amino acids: CASFRVQGSYGYTF. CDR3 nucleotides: TGTGCCAGCTTCAGGGTACAGGGGAGCTATGGCTACACCTTC.

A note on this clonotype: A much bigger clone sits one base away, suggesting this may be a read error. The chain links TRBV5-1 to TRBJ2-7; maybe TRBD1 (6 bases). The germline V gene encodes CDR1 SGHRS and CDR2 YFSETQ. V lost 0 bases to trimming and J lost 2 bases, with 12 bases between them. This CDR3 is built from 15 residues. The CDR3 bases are TGCGCCAGCAGCTTGGAACAGGGTAACCCCTACGAGCAGTACTTC. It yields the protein CASSLEQGNPYEQYF.

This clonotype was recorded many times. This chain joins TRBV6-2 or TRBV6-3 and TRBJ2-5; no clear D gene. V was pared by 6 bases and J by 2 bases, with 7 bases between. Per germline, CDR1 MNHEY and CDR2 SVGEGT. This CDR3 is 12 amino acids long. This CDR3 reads CASSPGQETQYF. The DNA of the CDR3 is TGTGCCAGCAGCCCCGGGCAAGAGACCCAGTACTTC.

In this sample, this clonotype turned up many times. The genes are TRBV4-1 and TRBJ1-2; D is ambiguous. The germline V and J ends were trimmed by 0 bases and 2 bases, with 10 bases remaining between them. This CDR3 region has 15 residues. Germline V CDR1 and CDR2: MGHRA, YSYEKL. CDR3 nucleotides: TGCGCCAGCAGCCAAGAAGGCAGGCCAAACTATGGCTACACCTTC. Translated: CASSQEGRPNYGYTF.

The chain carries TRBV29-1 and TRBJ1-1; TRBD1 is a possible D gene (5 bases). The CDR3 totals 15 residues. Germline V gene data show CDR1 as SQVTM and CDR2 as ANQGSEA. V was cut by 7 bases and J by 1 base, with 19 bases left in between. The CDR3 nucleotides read TGCAGCGCCGGAGGGCAGGGCCGGGGGAACACTGAAGCTTTCTTT. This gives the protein CSAGGQGRGNTEAFF.

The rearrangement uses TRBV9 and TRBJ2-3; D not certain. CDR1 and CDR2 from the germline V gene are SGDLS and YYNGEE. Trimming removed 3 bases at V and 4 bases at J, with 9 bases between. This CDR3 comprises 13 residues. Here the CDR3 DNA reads TGTGCCAGCAGCGGGAATGGGGCAGATACGCAGTATTTT. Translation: CASSGNGADTQYF.

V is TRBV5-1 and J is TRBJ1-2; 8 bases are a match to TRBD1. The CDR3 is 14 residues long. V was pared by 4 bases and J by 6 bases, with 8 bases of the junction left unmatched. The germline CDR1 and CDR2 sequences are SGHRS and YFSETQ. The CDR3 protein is CASSEGQGVNGYTF. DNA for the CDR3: TGCGCCAGCAGCGAAGGACAGGGAGTGAATGGCTACACCTTC.